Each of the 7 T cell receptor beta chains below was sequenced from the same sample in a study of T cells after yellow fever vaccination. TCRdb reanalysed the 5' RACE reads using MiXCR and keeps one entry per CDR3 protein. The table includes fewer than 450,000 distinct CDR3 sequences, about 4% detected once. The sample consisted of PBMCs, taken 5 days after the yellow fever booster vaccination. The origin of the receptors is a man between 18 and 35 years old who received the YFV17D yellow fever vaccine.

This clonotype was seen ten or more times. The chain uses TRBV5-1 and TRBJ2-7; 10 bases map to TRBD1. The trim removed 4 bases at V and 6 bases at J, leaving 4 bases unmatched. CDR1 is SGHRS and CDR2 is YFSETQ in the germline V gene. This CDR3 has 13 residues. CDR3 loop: CASSKGDRGEQYV. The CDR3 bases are TGCGCCAGCAGCAAGGGGGACAGGGGCGAGCAGTACGTC.

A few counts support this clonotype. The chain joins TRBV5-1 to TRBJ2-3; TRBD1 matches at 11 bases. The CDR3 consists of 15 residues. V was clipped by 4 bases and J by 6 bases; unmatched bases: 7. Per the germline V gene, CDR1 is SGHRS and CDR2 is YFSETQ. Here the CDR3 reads CASSGRTGGWDTQYF. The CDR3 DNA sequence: TGCGCCAGCAGCGGACGGACAGGGGGCTGGGATACGCAGTATTTT.

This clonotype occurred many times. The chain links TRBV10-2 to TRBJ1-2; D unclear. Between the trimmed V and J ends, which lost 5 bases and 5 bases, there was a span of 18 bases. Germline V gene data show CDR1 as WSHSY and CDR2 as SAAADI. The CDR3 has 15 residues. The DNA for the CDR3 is TGCGCCAGCAGTCATTCAACGAGGGCAGTATATGGCTACACCTTC. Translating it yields CASSHSTRAVYGYTF.

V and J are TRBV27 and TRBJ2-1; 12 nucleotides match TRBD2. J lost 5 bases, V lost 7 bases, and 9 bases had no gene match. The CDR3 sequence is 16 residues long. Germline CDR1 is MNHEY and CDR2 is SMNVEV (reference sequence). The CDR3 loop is CASKGLAGYQNNEQFF. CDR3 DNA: TGTGCCAGCAAAGGACTAGCGGGGTACCAAAACAATGAGCAGTTCTTC.

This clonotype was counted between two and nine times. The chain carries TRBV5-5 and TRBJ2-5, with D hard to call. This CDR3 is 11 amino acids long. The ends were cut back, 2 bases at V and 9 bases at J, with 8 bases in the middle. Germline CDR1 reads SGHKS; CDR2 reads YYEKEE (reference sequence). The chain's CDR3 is CASSFLEAQYF. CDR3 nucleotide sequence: TGTGCCAGCAGCTTTCTTGAGGCCCAGTACTTC.

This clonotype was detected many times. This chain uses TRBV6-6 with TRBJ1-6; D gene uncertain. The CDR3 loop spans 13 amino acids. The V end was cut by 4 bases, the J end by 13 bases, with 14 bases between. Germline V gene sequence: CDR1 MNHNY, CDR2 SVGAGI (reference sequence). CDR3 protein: CASSSRAQVPLHF. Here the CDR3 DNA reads TGTGCCAGCAGTTCCCGGGCCCAAGTTCCCCTCCACTTT.

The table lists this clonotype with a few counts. The CDR3, as DNA: TGTGCCAGCAGCAGCCCGGCCGGGGGTCAGGGCACAGATACGCAGTATTTT. This encodes CASSSPAGGQGTDTQYF. The chain joins TRBV5-4 to TRBJ2-3; possibly TRBD2 for D (6 bases). The CDR3 contains 17 residues. V lost 4 bases and J 1 base, leaving 19 bases between the germline ends. In germline, CDR1 is SGHNT, CDR2 YYREEE (reference sequence).